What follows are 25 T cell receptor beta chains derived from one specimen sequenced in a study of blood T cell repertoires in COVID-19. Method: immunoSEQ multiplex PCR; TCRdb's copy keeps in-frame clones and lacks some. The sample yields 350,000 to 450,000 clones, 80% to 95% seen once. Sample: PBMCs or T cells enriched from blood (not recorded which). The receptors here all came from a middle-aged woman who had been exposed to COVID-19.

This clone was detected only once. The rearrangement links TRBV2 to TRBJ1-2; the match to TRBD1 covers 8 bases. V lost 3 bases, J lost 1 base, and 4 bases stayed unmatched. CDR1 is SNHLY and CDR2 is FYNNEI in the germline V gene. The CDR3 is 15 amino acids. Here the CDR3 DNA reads TGTGCCAGCAGTGAGCGGGGACAGGTTAACTATGGCTACACCTTC. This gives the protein CASSERGQVNYGYTF.

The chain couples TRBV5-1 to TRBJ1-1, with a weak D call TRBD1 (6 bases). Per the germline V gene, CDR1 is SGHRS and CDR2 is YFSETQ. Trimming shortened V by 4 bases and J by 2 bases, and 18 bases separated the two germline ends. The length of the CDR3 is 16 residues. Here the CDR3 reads CASSHRSGGLNTEAFF. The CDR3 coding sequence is TGCGCCAGCAGCCATCGATCCGGGGGGCTAAACACTGAAGCTTTCTTT.

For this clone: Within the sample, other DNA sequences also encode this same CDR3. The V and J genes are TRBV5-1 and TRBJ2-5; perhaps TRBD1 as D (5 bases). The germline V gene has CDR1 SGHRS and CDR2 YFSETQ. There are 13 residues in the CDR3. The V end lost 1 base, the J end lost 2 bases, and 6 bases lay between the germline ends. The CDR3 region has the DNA TGCGCCAGCAGCTTGTCAGGGCAAGAGACCCAGTACTTC. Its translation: CASSLSGQETQYF.

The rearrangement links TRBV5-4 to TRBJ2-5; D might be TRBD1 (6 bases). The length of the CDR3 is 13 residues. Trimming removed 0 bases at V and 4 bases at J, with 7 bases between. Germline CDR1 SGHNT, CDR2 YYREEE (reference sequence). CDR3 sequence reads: CASSLAGAETQYF. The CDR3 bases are TGTGCCAGCAGCTTGGCAGGGGCAGAGACCCAGTACTTC.

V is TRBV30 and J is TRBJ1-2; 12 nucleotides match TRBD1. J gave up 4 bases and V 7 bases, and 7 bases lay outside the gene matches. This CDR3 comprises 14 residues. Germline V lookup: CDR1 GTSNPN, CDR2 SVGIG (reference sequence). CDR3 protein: CAFSGTGGPYGYTF. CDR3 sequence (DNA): TGTGCCTTTTCCGGGACAGGGGGCCCCTATGGCTACACCTTC.

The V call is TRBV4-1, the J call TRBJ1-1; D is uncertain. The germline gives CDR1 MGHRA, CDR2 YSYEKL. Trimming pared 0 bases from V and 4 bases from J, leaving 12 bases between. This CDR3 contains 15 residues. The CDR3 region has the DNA TGCGCCAGCAGCCAAGAGGTAGTCGTCGGCACTGAAGCTTTCTTT. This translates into CASSQEVVVGTEAFF.

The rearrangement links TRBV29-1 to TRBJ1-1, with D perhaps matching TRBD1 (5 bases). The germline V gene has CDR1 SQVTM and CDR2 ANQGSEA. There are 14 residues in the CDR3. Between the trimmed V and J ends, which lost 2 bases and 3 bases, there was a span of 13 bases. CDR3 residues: CSVEFPGEDTEAFF. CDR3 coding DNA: TGCAGCGTTGAATTCCCGGGGGAGGACACTGAAGCTTTCTTT. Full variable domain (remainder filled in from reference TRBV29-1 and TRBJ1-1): SAVISQKPSRDICQRGTSLTIQCQVDSQVTMMFWYRQQPGQSLTLIATANQGSEATYESGFVIDKFPISRPNLTFSTLTVSNMSPEDSSIYLCSVEFPGEDTEAFFGQGTRLTVV.

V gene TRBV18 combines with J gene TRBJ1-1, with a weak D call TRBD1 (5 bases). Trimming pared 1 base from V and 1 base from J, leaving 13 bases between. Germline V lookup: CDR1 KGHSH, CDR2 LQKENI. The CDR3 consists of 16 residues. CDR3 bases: TGTGCCAGCTCACCACGGGGGACTAGAACGAACACTGAAGCTTTCTTT. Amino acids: CASSPRGTRTNTEAFF.

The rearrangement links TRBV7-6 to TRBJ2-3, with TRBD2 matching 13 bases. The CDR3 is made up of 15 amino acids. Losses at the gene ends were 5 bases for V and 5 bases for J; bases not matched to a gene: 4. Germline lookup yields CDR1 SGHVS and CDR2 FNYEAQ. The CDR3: CASSTSGGAVDTQYF. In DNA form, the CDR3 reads TGTGCCAGCAGCACTAGCGGGGGGGCTGTAGATACGCAGTATTTT.

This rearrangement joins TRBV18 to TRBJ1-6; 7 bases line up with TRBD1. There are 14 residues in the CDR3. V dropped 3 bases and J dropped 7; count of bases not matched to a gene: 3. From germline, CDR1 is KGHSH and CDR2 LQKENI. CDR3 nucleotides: TGTGCCAGCTCACCGGACAGGCAGAATTCACCCCTCCACTTT. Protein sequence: CASSPDRQNSPLHF.

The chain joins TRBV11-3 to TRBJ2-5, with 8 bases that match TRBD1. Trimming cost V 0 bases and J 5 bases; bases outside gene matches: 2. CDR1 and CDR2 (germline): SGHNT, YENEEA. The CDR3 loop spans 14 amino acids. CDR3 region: CASSLDQGAETQYF. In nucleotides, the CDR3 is TGTGCCAGCAGCTTAGATCAGGGGGCGGAGACCCAGTACTTC. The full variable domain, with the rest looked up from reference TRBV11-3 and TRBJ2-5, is EAGVVQSPRYKIIEKKQPVAFWCNPISGHNTLYWYLQNLGQGPELLIRYENEEAVDDSQLPKDRFSAERLKGVDSTLKIQPAELGDSAVYLCASSLDQGAETQYFGPGTRLLVL.

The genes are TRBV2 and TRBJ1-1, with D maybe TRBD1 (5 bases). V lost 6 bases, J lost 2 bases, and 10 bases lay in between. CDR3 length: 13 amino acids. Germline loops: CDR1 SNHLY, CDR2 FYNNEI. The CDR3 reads CASSRVLNTEAFF. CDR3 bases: TGTGCCAGCAGCAGGGTGTTAAACACTGAAGCTTTCTTT.

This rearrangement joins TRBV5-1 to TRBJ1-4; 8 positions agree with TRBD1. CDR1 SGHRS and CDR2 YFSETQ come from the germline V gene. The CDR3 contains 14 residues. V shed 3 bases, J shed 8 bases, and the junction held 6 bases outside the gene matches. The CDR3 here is CASSSDRADEKLFF. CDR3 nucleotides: TGCGCCAGCAGCTCGGACAGGGCGGACGAAAAACTGTTTTTT.

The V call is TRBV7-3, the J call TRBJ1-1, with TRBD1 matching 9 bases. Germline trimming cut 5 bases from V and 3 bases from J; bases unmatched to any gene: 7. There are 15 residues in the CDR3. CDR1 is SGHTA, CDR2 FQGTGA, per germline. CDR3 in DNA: TGTGCCAGCAGCCCCGGACAGGGGAGGGACACTGAAGCTTTCTTT. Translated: CASSPGQGRDTEAFF.

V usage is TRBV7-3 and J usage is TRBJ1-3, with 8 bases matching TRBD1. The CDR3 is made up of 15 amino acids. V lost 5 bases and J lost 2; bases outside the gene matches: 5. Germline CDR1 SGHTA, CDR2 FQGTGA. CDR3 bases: TGTGCCAGCAGCGAACAGGGGGGACCTGGAAACACCATATATTTT. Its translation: CASSEQGGPGNTIYF.

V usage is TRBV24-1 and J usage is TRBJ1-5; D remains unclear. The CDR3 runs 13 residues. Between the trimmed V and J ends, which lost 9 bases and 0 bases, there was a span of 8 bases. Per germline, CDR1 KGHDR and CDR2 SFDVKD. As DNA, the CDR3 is TGTGCCACCCAAGCTATTAGCAATCAGCCCCAGCATTTT. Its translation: CATQAISNQPQHF.

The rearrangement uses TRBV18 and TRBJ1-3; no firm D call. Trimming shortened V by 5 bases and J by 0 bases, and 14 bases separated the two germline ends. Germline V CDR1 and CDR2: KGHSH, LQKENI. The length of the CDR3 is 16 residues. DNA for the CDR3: TGTGCCAGCTCAGCCGGGGTCACGAGCTCTGGAAACACCATATATTTT. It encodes CASSAGVTSSGNTIYF.

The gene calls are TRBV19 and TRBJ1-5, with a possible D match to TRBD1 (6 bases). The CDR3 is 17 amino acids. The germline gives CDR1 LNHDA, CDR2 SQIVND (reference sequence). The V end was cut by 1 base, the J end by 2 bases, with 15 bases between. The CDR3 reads CASSIGPRQGRNQPQHF. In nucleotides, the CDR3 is TGTGCCAGTAGTATAGGCCCCCGCCAGGGGCGCAATCAGCCCCAGCATTTT.

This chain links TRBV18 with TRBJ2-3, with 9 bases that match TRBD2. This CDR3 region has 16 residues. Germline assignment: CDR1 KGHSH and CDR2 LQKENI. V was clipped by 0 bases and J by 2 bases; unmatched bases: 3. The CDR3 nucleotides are TGTGCCAGCTCACCACCGAGCGGGGGGCTCACAGATACGCAGTATTTT. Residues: CASSPPSGGLTDTQYF. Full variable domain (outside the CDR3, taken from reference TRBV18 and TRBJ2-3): NAGVMQNPRHLVRRRGQEARLRCSPMKGHSHVYWYRQLPEEGLKFMVYLQKENIIDESGMPKERFSAEFPKEGPSILRIQQVVRGDSAAYFCASSPPSGGLTDTQYFGPGTRLTVL.

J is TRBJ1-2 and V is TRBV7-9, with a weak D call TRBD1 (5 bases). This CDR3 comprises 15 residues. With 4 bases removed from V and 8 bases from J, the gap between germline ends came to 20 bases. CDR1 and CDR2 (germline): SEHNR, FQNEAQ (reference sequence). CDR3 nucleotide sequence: TGTGCCAGCAGCTCTACGTTCGCGGGGCAGGACGGCTACACCTTC. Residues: CASSSTFAGQDGYTF.

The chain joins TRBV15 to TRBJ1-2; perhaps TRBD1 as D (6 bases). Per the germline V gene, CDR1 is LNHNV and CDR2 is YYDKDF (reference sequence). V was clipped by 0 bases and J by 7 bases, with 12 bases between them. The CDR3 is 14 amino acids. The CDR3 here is CATSRDLGAGGYTF. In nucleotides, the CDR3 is TGTGCCACCAGCAGAGATTTGGGGGCGGGTGGCTACACCTTC.

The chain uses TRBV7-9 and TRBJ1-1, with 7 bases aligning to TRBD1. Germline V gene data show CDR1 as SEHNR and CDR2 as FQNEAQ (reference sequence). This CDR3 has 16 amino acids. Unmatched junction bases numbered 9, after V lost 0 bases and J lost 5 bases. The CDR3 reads CASSLADRGPGTEAFF. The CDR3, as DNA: TGTGCCAGCAGCTTAGCAGATAGGGGGCCGGGGACTGAAGCTTTCTTT.

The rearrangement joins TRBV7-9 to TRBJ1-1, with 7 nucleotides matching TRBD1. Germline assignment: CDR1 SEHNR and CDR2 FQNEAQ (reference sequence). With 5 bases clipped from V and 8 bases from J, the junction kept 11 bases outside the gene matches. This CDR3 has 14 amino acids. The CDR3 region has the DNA TGTGCCAGCAGCCTACAGGGGAGCGCCCCGGAAGCTTTCTTT. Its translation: CASSLQGSAPEAFF.

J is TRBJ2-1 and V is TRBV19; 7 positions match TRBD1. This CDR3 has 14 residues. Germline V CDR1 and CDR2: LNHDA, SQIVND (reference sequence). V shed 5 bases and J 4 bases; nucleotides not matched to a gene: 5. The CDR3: CASSPGTVYNEQFF. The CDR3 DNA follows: TGTGCCAGTAGTCCCGGGACAGTTTACAATGAGCAGTTCTTC.

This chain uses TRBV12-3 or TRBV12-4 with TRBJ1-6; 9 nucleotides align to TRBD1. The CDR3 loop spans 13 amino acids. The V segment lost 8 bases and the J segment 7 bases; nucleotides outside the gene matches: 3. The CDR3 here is CASAGTGNSPLHF. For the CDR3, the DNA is TGTGCCAGCGCCGGGACAGGGAATTCACCCCTCCACTTT.